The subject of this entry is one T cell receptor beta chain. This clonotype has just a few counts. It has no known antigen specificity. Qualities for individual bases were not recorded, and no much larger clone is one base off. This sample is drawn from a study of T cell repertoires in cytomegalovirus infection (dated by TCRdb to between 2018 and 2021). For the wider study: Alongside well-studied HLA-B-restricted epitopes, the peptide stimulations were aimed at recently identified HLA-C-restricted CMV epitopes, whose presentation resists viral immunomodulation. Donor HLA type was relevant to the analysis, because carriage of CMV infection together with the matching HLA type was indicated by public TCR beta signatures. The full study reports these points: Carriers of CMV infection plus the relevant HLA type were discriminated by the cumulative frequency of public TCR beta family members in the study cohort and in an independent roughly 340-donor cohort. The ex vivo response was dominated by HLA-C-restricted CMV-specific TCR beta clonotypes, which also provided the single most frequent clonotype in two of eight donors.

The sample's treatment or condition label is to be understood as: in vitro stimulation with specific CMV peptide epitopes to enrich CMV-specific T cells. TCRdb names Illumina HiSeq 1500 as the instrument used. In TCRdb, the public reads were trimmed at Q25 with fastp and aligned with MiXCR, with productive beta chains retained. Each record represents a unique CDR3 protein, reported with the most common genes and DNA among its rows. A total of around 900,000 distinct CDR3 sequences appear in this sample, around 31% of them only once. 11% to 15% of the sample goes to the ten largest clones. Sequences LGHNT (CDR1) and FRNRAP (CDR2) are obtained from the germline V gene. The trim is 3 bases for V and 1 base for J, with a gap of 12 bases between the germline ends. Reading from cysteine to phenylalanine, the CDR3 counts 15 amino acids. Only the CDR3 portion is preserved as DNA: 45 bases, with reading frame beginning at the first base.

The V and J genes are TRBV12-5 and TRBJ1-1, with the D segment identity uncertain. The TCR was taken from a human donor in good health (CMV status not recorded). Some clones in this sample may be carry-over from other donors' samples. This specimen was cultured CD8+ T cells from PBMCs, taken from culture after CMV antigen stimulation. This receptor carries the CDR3 CASGFSTGTNTEAFF. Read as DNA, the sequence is TGTGCTAGTGGTTTTAGTACGGGAACGAACACTGAAGCTTTCTTT.